These T cell receptor beta chains were read from a single sample in a study of technical replicates of blood from a few donors. Method: immunoSEQ multiplex PCR; TCRdb's copy keeps in-frame clones and lacks some. The data show some 67,000 clones, with roughly 98% seen just once and around 0.16% held by the top ten. Sequences were obtained from T cells isolated from PBMCs. These receptors came from a human donor in good health. Each CDR3 is given with its conserved first and last residue. Size is omitted from some rows. Given values are once, few, many or a class for expanded clones.

TRBV11-3	NA	TRBJ2-7	CASSTGQAAYEQYF
TRBV5-4	NA	TRBJ2-3	CASSFSRSGGTDTQYF
TRBV6-5	once	TRBJ1-2	CASRTGTGNYGYTF
TRBV5-6	NA	TRBJ2-5	CASSTRYRGWEETQYF
TRBV13	NA	TRBJ1-1	CASSPVGTGLPEAFF
TRBV5-7	NA	TRBJ1-3	CASSETGLSGNTIYF
TRBV13	NA	TRBJ2-7	CASSQGQLYEQYF
TRBV7-9	NA	TRBJ2-1	CASSQTERGWNEQFF
TRBV6-1	NA	TRBJ1-6	CASSESTGQGVSPLHF
TRBV6-5	NA	TRBJ1-5	CASSRQGDQPQHF
TRBV7-8	NA	TRBJ2-5	CASSFPGAEGQYF
TRBV6-5	NA	TRBJ1-1	CASSPHTRGTEAFF
TRBV7-3	NA	TRBJ2-3	CASSLSVGGGDTQYF
TRBV6-1	NA	TRBJ2-7	CASSVQGAREQYF
TRBV5-1	NA	TRBJ2-5	CASSLAWGDGTQYF
TRBV25-1	NA	TRBJ2-4	CASSERKQGADIQYF